The text below deals with one T cell receptor beta chain. Its specificity is unknown. An assay was performed, and its level was deep. Produced via immunoSEQ multiplex PCR; TCRdb's table is partial and in-frame only. The table includes about 980,000 clones, about three quarters detected once. This sample stems from a study of shared clonotypes between healthy human individuals. Regarding the study as a whole: Generation probabilities of non-shared clonotypes were lower (relative to those shared by all four donors). Larger estimated richness was generally recorded for naive subsets relative to memory subsets. Of the naive CD4 clonotypes, 4% to 5% were shared across several donors.

CDR1 and CDR2 (germline): WNHNN, SYGVQD (reference sequence). The CDR3 length is 13 residues. V was shortened by 9 bases and J by 1 base, with 12 bases between the two germline ends. The chain carries TRBV10-1 and TRBJ1-1; no reliable D call. Sequencing was carried out using memory CD4+ T cells sorted from blood. Subset meaning: CD45RA-negative fraction. The receptor was derived from a man between 18 and 29 years old in good health. CDR3 bases: TGCGCCAGGAGACGCAGGACGAACACTGAAGCTTTCTTT. This encodes CARRRRTNTEAFF.